This paragraph covers one T cell receptor beta chain sequence. There is no known antigen for this receptor. The gene names and germline sequences used here belong to the mouse. The read comes to an end 1 residue before the CDR3 does, leaving the germline J gene to fill in the end. V is pruned by 0 bases and J by 0 bases, leaving 4 bases of the junction without a gene match. Looking up the germline V gene (reference sequence) yields CDR1 NNHNN and CDR2 SYGAGS. The CDR3 spans 17 residues, from the cysteine through the phenylalanine. Shown are 48 bases from within the CDR3, in frame from base 1. The sample originates from a study of tissue T cells after allogeneic stem cell transplantation (dated by TCRdb to between 2022 and 2023). In terms of the full investigation: Using research autopsies of patients with and without GVHD, plus mouse models of GVHD, the study profiled TCR beta repertoires across many tissues. The human arm was a prospective observational study without blinding or randomization. Findings and caveats that apply to the study as a whole: The patient cohort was small and clinically heterogeneous, and sampling depth was acknowledged as a limitation. Only a few T cell clones appeared in more than one patient, yet motif-based clustering showed tissue-specific repertoire signatures that were shared between patients. Within patients, how anatomically similar tissues were was a major factor shaping TCR repertoire composition, regardless of disease or transplant status. The study did not determine which tissue TCRs were alloreactive or antigen-specific, and some clones might have been persisting host cells. In both patients and mice, only a limited portion of the TCR repertoire detected in tissues was captured by blood and spleen T cells.

Before genomic DNA was isolated with the DNeasy Blood & Tissue Kit, mouse tissues were minced with razor blades in buffered saline. The library was made by the immunoSEQ multiplex PCR assay. Adaptive Biotechnologies performed TCRbeta CDR3 sequencing at survey depth and reported CDR3 sequences, V/J genes, productive frequency, and template counts. TCR beta CDR3 regions were amplified from genomic DNA rather than RNA. The source study handled its data this way. Jensen-Shannon divergence was used to quantify pairwise repertoire overlap between tissues, with a value of 1 indicating complete divergence and a value of 0 indicating identical repertoires. Tissues were grouped by single-linkage agglomerative hierarchical clustering of pairwise JSD values, and the clustering results were shown as dendrograms. GLIPH2 was run on all patient samples with simulation_depth 1000, kmer_min_depth 3 and cdr3_length_cutoff 8, and groups with more than two unique CDR3s were retained. A standardized tissue-overlap score extrapolated Jaccard GLIPH-group overlap across patients to a standard repertoire size of 1000 clones. To look at how diversity was associated with clinical or experimental variables, linear mixed-effect models were used, with tissue treated as a fixed effect and individual treated as a random effect. TCRdb's version of the immuneACCESS table is confined to in-frame rearrangements and falls short of the full clone set. An unresolved V gene accounts for under half of the shortfall where checked; the remainder is of unknown origin. The V and J calls and clone size come from that table; D and trimming were worked out from the DNA. The sample records about 15,000 clones, 55% to 75% of which are singletons. The top ten clonotypes cover roughly 0.96% of the sample.

This chain is built from TRBV13-2 and TRBJ2-5, and TRBD2 matches 10 of the central bases. The sequenced material came from spleen. This receptor was identified in a female BALB/c mouse in good health. The strain carries MHC haplotype H2-d. The CDR3 is CASGDEDWGPNQDTQYF. The sequenced CDR3 bases are TGTGCCAGCGGTGATGAGGACTGGGGGCCAAACCAAGACACCCAGTAC.